This TCR beta chain was retrieved from a study of blood T cell repertoires in COVID-19. In the original workflow: Counts of nucleated cells, estimated from reference gene primer amplification, were obtained. Assay: immunoSEQ multiplex PCR; the TCRdb copy retains only in-frame clones and omits some. The V and J calls and clone size come from that table; D and trimming were worked out from the DNA. The sample holds 250,000 or so clones, about four fifths seen once. Germline values: CDR1 LNHNV, CDR2 YYDKDF (reference sequence). The length of the CDR3 is 16 residues. Trimming left V 1 base short and J 2 bases short, with 15 bases between. Participants' own reports of clinical history determined their cohort assignment. Recovered status applied to Cohort 3 donors who had two consecutive negative PCRs. It also applied to those with clearance or with symptom resolution.

The receptor was derived from a man over 45 who had recovered from COVID-19. The rearrangement joins TRBV15 to TRBJ2-7, with D maybe TRBD2 (5 bases). The sample comprised PBMCs or T cells enriched from blood (not recorded which). The CDR3 DNA is TGTGCCACCAGCAGAGTTCCCCGGGGAGAAACCTACGAGCAGTACTTC. Encoded protein: CATSRVPRGETYEQYF.